The clone carrying this T cell receptor (beta chain) has a handful of counts. Its antigen is not identified. The data were taken from a study of beta chain features in type 1 diabetes. About the research overall: Summed over all samples, the examined sorted cells came to about 110 million. General observations from the study: All four CD4+ subsets of Type 1 diabetes patients contained TCRB CDR3s that were moderately but significantly shorter. In comparison with healthy donors, patients had naive, central memory and Treg TCRB repertoires that appeared more similar.

Isolated RNA was reverse transcribed in full, so expressed TCRB transcripts were sequenced. This table comes from immunoSEQ multiplex PCR, and its TCRdb copy is limited to in-frame clones, with some not included. The sample comprises roughly 150,000 clones, 7% to 9% of which are singletons, and roughly 0.5% rests with the top ten. Per the germline V gene, CDR1 is SGHTA and CDR2 is FQGNSA. The CDR3 totals 14 residues. V lost 4 bases, J lost 6 bases, and 12 bases lay in between. Input material: central memory CD4+ T cells from blood. The chain couples TRBV7-2 to TRBJ2-2; D is uncertain. The TCR was taken from a man aged 18 to 30 with type 1 diabetes. CDR3 region: CASSSPGNAGELFF. The DNA of the CDR3 is TGTGCCAGCAGCTCCCCAGGCAATGCCGGGGAGCTGTTTTTT.